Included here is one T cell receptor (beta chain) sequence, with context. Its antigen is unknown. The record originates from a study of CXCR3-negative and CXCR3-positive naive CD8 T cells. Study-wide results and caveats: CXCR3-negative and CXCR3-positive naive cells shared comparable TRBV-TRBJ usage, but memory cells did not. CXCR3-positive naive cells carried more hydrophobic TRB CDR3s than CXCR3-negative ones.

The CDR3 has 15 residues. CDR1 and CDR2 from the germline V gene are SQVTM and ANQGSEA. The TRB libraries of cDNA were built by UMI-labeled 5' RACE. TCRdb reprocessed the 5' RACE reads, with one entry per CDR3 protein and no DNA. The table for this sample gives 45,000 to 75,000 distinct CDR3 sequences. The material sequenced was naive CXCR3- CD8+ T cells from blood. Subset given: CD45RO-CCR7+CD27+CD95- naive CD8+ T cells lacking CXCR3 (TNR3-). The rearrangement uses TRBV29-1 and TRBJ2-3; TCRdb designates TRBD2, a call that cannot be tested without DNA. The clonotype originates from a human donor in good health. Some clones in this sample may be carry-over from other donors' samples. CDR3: CSVDPPSGATNTQYF.